The T cell receptor (beta chain) described here comes from a study of T cell responses to AZD1222 COVID-19 vaccine. Looking at the study overall: Pooled in the analysis were second doses at about 4 or about 12 weeks. Points from the study as a whole: Donors were largely white British and mainly female; clonal diversity was possibly underestimated. Repertoire collection took place solely once the T cell response had peaked.

Sequenced by immunoSEQ multiplex PCR; TCRdb stores in-frame clones only, minus some. The sample has roughly 99,000 clones, approximately 88% seen once. A remark on this clone: Its antigen is currently unknown.

Germline values: CDR1 MDHEN, CDR2 SYDVKM. Trimming removed 7 bases from V and 0 bases from J, with 28 bases in between. This CDR3 is built from 19 residues. The clonotype originates from an adult in good health. This rearrangement joins TRBV28 to TRBJ2-7; tentative D call: TRBD2 (6 bases). Material: peripheral blood, obtained on day 0 of AZD1222 vaccination. DNA of the CDR3: TGTGCCAGCACCTACCTGGTGGTTGAGGCGGGACGCTCCTCCTACGAGCAGTACTTC. Encoded protein: CASTYLVVEAGRSSYEQYF. The full variable domain, in which reference TRBV28 and TRBJ2-7 provide the parts outside the CDR3, is DVKVTQSSRYLVKRTGEKVFLECVQDMDHENMFWYRQDPGLGLRLIYFSYDVKMKEKGDIPEGYSVSREKKERFSLILESASTNQTSMYLCASTYLVVEAGRSSYEQYFGPGTRLTVT.